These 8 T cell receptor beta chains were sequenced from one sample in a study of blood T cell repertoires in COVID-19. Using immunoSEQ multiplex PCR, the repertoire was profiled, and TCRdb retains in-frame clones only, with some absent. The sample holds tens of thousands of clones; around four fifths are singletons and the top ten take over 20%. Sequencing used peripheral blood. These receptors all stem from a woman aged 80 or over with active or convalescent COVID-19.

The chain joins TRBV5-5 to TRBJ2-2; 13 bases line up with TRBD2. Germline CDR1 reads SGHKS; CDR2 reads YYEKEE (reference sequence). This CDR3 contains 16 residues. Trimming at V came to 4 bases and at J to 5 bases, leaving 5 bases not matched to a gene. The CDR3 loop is CASSPRLAGGTGELFF. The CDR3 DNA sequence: TGTGCCAGCAGCCCCCGACTAGCGGGGGGTACCGGGGAGCTGTTTTTT.

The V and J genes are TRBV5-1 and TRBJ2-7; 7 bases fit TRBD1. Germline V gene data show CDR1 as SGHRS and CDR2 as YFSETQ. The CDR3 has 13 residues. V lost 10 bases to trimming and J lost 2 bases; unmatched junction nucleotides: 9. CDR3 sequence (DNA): TGCGCCTCCGCCCCCCAGGGGGCCTACGAGCAGTACTTC. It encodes CASAPQGAYEQYF. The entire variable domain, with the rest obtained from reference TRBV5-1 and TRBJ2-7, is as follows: KAGVTQTPRYLIKTRGQQVTLSCSPISGHRSVSWYQQTPGQGLQFLFEYFSETQRNKGNFPGRFSGRQFSNSRSEMNVSTLELGDSALYLCASAPQGAYEQYFGPGTRLTVT.

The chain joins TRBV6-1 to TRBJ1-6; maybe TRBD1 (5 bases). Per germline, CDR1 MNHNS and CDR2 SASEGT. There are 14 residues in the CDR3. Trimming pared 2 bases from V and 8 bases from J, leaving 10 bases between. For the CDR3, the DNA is TGTGCCAGCAGTGAATTGGACACTCATTCACCCCTCCACTTT. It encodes CASSELDTHSPLHF.

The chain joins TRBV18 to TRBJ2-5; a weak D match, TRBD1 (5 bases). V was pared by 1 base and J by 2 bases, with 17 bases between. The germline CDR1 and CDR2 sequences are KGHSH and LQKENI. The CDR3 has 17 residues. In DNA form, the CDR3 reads TGTGCCAGCTCACCACAGGATTTGACAGTTCTACAAGAGACCCAGTACTTC. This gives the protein CASSPQDLTVLQETQYF.

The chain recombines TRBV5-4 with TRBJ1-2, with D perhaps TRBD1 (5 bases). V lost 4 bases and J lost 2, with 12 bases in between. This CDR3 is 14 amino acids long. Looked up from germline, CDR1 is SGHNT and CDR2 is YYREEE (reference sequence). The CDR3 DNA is TGTGCCAGCAGCCGAGACAGTTTAAACTATGGCTACACCTTC. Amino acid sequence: CASSRDSLNYGYTF.

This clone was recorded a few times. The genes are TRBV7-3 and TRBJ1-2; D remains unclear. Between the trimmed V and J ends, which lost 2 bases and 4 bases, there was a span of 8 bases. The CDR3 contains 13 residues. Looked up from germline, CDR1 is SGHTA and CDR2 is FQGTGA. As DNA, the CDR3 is TGTGCCAGCAGCTTAGAGGGTTTCTATGGCTACACCTTC. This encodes CASSLEGFYGYTF. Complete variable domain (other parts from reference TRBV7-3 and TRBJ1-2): GAGVSQTPSNKVTEKGKYVELRCDPISGHTALYWYRQSLGQGPEFLIYFQGTGAADDSGLPNDRFFAVRPEGSVSTLKIQRTERGDSAVYLCASSLEGFYGYTFGSGTRLTVV.

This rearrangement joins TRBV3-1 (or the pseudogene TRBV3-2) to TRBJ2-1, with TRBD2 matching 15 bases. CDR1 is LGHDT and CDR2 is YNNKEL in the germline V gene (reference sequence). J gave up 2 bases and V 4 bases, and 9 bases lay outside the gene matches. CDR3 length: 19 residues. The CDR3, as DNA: TGTGCCAGCAGCCGCACAGGGACTAGCGGGGGGCTAACCTACAATGAGCAGTTCTTC. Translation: CASSRTGTSGGLTYNEQFF.

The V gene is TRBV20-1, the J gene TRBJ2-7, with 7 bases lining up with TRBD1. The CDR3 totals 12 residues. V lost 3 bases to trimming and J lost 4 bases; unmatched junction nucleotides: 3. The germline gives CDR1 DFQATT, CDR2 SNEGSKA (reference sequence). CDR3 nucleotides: TGCAGTGCTAGTACAGGGGTTTACGAGCAGTACTTC. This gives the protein CSASTGVYEQYF.